The 21 T cell receptor beta chains in this list originate from one sample, sequenced in a study of blood T cells in healthy people across ages (dated by TCRdb to the mid-2010s). Library preparation used 5' RACE. For sequencing, an Illumina HiSeq 2500 was employed. A second PCR of roughly 6 to 11 cycles was run with a J-beta primer mix and a sample-barcoded 5' primer. Through fastp at Q25 and MiXCR, TCRdb rebuilt clones from the public reads, retaining in-frame beta chains. Each CDR3 protein gets just one entry, which takes the most common genes and DNA from the rows behind it. For this sample there are about 1,800,000 distinct CDR3 sequences; under 30% appear just once. Of the sample, over 7% is held by the ten largest clones. Sequenced input: blood. The receptors come from a woman in her thirties in good health.

With respect to this clonotype: Since a much larger clone is just one base distant, this may be a read error. The chain combines TRBV6-5 with TRBJ1-4, with unresolved D. Looked up from germline, CDR1 is MNHEY and CDR2 is SVGAGI. There are 12 residues in the CDR3. The CDR3: CASRTSNEELFF. The CDR3 DNA follows: TGTGCCAGCAGAACAAGTAATGAAGAACTGTTTTTT.

The genes are TRBV5-1 and TRBJ2-7; D possibly matches TRBD1 or TRBD2 (5 bases each). In germline, CDR1 is SGHRS, CDR2 YFSETQ. V was clipped by 4 bases and J by 1 base, with 18 bases between them. The CDR3 extends over 16 amino acids. CDR3 DNA: TGCGCCAGCAGCCCGGGTTTTGGGGACCGTTCCTACGAGCAGTACTTC. Protein: CASSPGFGDRSYEQYF.

The rearrangement joins TRBV4-2 to TRBJ2-7; D is unclear. CDR1 LGHNA and CDR2 YNFKEQ come from the germline V gene. The CDR3 is made up of 10 amino acids. The ends were cut back, 11 bases at V and 6 bases at J, with 11 bases in the middle. The CDR3, as DNA: TGTGCCGGTCCCTCGGGCGAGCAGTACTTC. As protein: CAGPSGEQYF.

This clonotype came up many times. This rearrangement joins TRBV12-3 or TRBV12-4 to TRBJ2-1; D is ambiguous. The V end lost 5 bases, the J end lost 7 bases, and 12 bases lay between the germline ends. The CDR3 spans 13 residues. In DNA, the CDR3 is TGTGCCAGCAGTCCTGTACTGAGGAATGAGCAGTTCTTC. Protein product: CASSPVLRNEQFF.

In this sample, this clonotype turned up a few times. The chain joins TRBV20-1 to TRBJ2-5; the match to TRBD2 covers 14 bases. CDR3 length: 15 amino acids. Germline V CDR1 and CDR2: DFQATT, SNEGSKA (reference sequence). The V and J ends lost 6 bases and 4 bases, in that order; junction bases with no gene match: 7. The CDR3 region has the DNA TGCAGTGCGGAAATGACTAGCGGGGGGGCAGAGACCCAGTACTTC. As protein: CSAEMTSGGAETQYF.

The chain has TRBV6-6 and TRBJ2-1, with TRBD2 matching over 7 bases. The CDR3 is 14 amino acids. After removal of 8 bases from V and 5 bases from J, the junction contained 9 bases not matched to a gene. CDR1 MNHNY and CDR2 SVGAGI come from the germline V gene (reference sequence). The CDR3 DNA sequence: TGTGCCAGCGTAGGGTCTAGCGGAAACAATGAGCAGTTCTTC. It is translated as CASVGSSGNNEQFF.

The chain links TRBV11-2 to TRBJ1-1, with TRBD1 identical over 7 bases. With V trimmed by 7 bases and J by 3 bases, 5 bases remained unmatched. This CDR3 is built from 13 residues. Germline-derived CDR1 and CDR2 are SGHAT and FQNNGV. CDR3 region: CASIWDRDTEAFF. The CDR3 DNA reads TGTGCCAGCATTTGGGACAGAGACACTGAAGCTTTCTTT.

The sample holds many counts of this clonotype. This rearrangement joins TRBV10-3 to TRBJ2-7; 8 nucleotides line up with TRBD1. The junction had 8 bases not matched to a gene; V was cut back by 2 bases and J by 5 bases. Per germline, CDR1 ENHRY and CDR2 SYGVKD. This CDR3 contains 15 residues. CDR3 DNA: TGTGCCATCAGTGAGATGGACAGGGAAGGCCACGAGCAGTACTTC. Protein: CAISEMDREGHEQYF.

This clonotype has a handful of counts. The gene calls are TRBV18 and TRBJ2-7; a possible D gene is TRBD1 (5 bases). This CDR3 is built from 14 residues. Germline V gene lookup returns CDR1 KGHSH and CDR2 LQKENI. With 4 bases removed from V and 1 base from J, the gap between germline ends came to 11 bases. The CDR3, as DNA: TGTGCCAGCTCACGGGAAGACAGTTCCTACGAGCAGTACTTC. As protein: CASSREDSSYEQYF.

This clonotype came up a few times. The chain recombines TRBV7-3 with TRBJ1-6; D not certain. From germline, CDR1 is SGHTA and CDR2 FQGTGA. V was cut by 1 base and J by 5 bases, with 9 bases left in between. The CDR3 extends over 15 amino acids. CDR3 sequence reads: CASSLRNSDNSPLHF. Here the CDR3 DNA reads TGTGCCAGCAGCTTAAGGAACAGCGATAATTCACCCCTCCACTTT. The full variable domain, completed using reference TRBV7-3 and TRBJ1-6, is GAGVSQTPSNKVTEKGKYVELRCDPISGHTALYWYRQSLGQGPEFLIYFQGTGAADDSGLPNDRFFAVRPEGSVSTLKIQRTERGDSAVYLCASSLRNSDNSPLHFGNGTRLTVT.

Worth noting for this clonotype: A much larger clone sits a single nucleotide away, making a read error possible. The V gene is TRBV7-2, the J gene TRBJ2-7; D is perhaps TRBD1 or TRBD2 (6 bases each). The germline V gene has CDR1 SGHTA and CDR2 FQGNSA. This CDR3 has 14 amino acids. CDR3 sequence: CANSLAARGHEQYF. The CDR3 DNA sequence: TGTGCCAACAGCTTAGCGGCCAGGGGCCACGAGCAGTACTTC.

V is TRBV7-2 and J is TRBJ2-5, with 8 bases that match TRBD2. The CDR3 extends over 12 amino acids. The junction had 6 bases not matched to a gene; V was cut back by 10 bases and J by 5 bases. In germline, CDR1 is SGHTA, CDR2 FQGNSA. DNA for the CDR3: TGTGCCACCGGGGGGGGCGGGGAGACCCAGTACTTC. This codes for CATGGGGETQYF.

The chain joins TRBV5-1 to TRBJ1-2, with 10 bases aligning to TRBD1. With V trimmed by 10 bases and J by 5 bases, 11 bases remained unmatched. Germline-derived CDR1 and CDR2 are SGHRS and YFSETQ. The CDR3 is 14 residues long. DNA for the CDR3: TGCGCCGACGGCGACCCGGGACAGGGGTATGGCTACACCTTC. This sequence encodes CADGDPGQGYGYTF.

This clonotype was seen ten or more times. The chain uses TRBV5-1 and TRBJ2-1; 8 bases are a match to TRBD2. J lost 3 bases, V lost 7 bases, and 6 bases had no gene match. The CDR3 runs to 14 residues. Germline lookup yields CDR1 SGHRS and CDR2 YFSETQ. DNA for the CDR3: TGCGCCAGCTATCGGGGGGGGGTCTACAATGAGCAGTTCTTC. This encodes CASYRGGVYNEQFF.

This clonotype has a handful of counts. The chain joins TRBV4-3 to TRBJ1-5; D remains unclear. Trimming shortened V by 0 bases and J by 6 bases, and 18 bases separated the two germline ends. The CDR3 extends over 17 amino acids. CDR1 is LGHNA and CDR2 is YSLEER in the germline V gene. CDR3 sequence (DNA): TGCGCCAGCAGCCAAGATGGCCGGGCTCTGGGCGGTCAGCCCCAGCATTTT. Translated: CASSQDGRALGGQPQHF.

This sequence joins TRBV5-1 and TRBJ2-7; D might be TRBD2 (6 bases). Germline CDR1 reads SGHRS; CDR2 reads YFSETQ. The length of the CDR3 is 14 residues. V lost 1 base, J lost 3 bases, and 11 bases lay in between. Here the CDR3 DNA reads TGCGCCAGCAGCTTGTGGAGGGGATTCTACGAGCAGTACTTC. This codes for CASSLWRGFYEQYF.

This clonotype was counted only a few times. The chain employs TRBV12-3 or TRBV12-4 and TRBJ2-2, with D unclear. CDR3 length equals 13 residues. V shed 9 bases and J shed 1 base, with 9 bases lying between them. The CDR3: CASVRLNTGELFF. The CDR3 region has the DNA TGTGCCAGTGTCAGGTTGAACACCGGGGAGCTGTTTTTT.

This clonotype was counted only a few times. V usage is TRBV4-3 and J usage is TRBJ2-1; D perhaps matches TRBD2 (6 bases). Deletions cut 4 bases from V and 4 bases from J, with 17 bases between. The V gene's germline CDR1 is LGHNA and CDR2 YSLEER. This CDR3 spans 16 amino acids. CDR3 amino acids: CASSLRDSPFYNEQFF. The CDR3, as DNA: TGCGCCAGCAGCCTACGGGACTCCCCTTTTTACAATGAGCAGTTCTTC.

This chain uses TRBV11-3 with TRBJ2-7; 7 positions agree with TRBD2. CDR1 is SGHNT and CDR2 is YENEEA in the germline V gene. This CDR3 region has 14 residues. The junction had 6 bases not matched to a gene; V was cut back by 5 bases and J by 2 bases. The CDR3 DNA sequence: TGTGCCAGCAGCGCGCGGGAGAGACCCTACGAGCAGTACTTC. This gives the protein CASSARERPYEQYF.

The chain carries TRBV6-5 and TRBJ1-1; D ambiguous. The CDR3 is made up of 16 amino acids. Germline V CDR1 and CDR2: MNHEY, SVGAGI. V was trimmed by 5 bases and J by 0 bases, leaving 16 bases between them. For the CDR3, the DNA is TGTGCCAGCAGTCCCTTGGATTCGCGGTTGAACACTGAAGCTTTCTTT. It is translated as CASSPLDSRLNTEAFF.

About this clonotype: A junction end diverges from the germline sequence, so it may reflect a read error. V usage is TRBV3-1 and J usage is TRBJ2-3, with TRBD1 matching 8 bases. Germline assignment: CDR1 LGHDT and CDR2 YNNKEL (reference sequence). This CDR3 is built from 16 residues. The CDR3 DNA reads TGTGCCAACAGCTTACTGACAGGGGATGTGGGAGATACGCAGTATTTT. It specifies CANSLLTGDVGDTQYF.